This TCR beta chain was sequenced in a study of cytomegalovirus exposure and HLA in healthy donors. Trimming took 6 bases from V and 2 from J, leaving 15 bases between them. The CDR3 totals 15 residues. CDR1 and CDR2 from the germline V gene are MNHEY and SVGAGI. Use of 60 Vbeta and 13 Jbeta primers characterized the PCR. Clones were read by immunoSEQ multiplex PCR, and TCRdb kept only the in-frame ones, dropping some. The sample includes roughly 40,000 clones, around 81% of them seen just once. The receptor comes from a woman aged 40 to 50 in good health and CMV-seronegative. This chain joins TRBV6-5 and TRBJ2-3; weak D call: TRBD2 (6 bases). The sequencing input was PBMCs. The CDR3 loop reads CASRHSGQITDTQYF. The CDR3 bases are TGTGCCAGCAGACATAGCGGCCAGATCACAGATACGCAGTATTTT.